Reported below is one T cell receptor (beta chain). Its antigen is not identified. This entry comes from a study of CD8 T cells in Susac syndrome. Study-wide results and limits: As acknowledged by the study, its TCR sequencing and HLA analysis included a relatively small number of individuals.

With random hexamers, reverse transcription was performed on roughly 0.5 to 1 ug of RNA. One entry per CDR3 protein, called by TCRdb with MiXCR from the immunoSEQ multiplex PCR reads. The table records about 140,000 distinct CDR3 sequences, around 94% of them present only once. The authors carried out high-throughput sequencing of TCR beta. They applied it to CD8+ and CD4+ T cells obtained from blood. The receptor was isolated from a human donor in good health. Input material: CD8+ T cells from PBMCs.

DNA of the CDR3: TGCAGCGTTGACGCGGACAGGGCGCTAGGCTACACCTTC. Translated: CSVDADRALGYTF. The chain carries TRBV29-1 and TRBJ1-2; 8 nucleotides match TRBD1. This CDR3 is 13 amino acids long. V shed 3 bases and J 8 bases; nucleotides not matched to a gene: 8. CDR1 and CDR2 (germline): SQVTM, ANQGSEA.